The 19 T cell receptor delta chains below come from one sample, sequenced in a study of gamma-delta chains in newborns, infants, children. TCRdb re-called the reads with CATT. The sample carries about 15,000 delta-chain clones, 7.3% recorded once. The sequenced material came from blood. Receptors originate from a child who was a newborn, infant or young child, either healthy, febrile or measles-vaccinated (not recorded which).

The chain uses TRDV2 and TRDJ3, with 11 bases fitting TRDD3. Germline lookup yields CDR1 GEAIGNYY and CDR2 EKD. The CDR3 covers 16 residues. Trimming cost V 0 bases and J 7 bases; bases outside gene matches: 1. This chain's CDR3 is CACDTLGDTDTRQMFF. The DNA for the CDR3 is TGTGCCTGTGACACCCTGGGGGATACAGACACCCGACAGATGTTTTTC.

This chain joins TRDV2 and TRDJ3; 11 bases line up with TRDD3. The junction had 6 bases not matched to a gene; V was cut back by 1 base and J by 2 bases. The CDR3 is 19 amino acids. CDR1 and CDR2 (germline): GEAIGNYY, EKD. The CDR3 sequence: CACDTGGYASPWDTRQMFF. CDR3 nucleotides: TGTGCCTGTGACACTGGGGGATACGCATCCCCCTGGGACACCCGACAGATGTTTTTC.

This clone has a handful of counts. The gene calls are TRDV2 and TRDJ3, with 13 bases fitting TRDD3. This CDR3 region has 21 residues. The germline gives CDR1 GEAIGNYY, CDR2 EKD. Trimming at V came to 0 bases and at J to 0 bases, leaving 7 bases not matched to a gene. The CDR3 bases are TGTGCCTGTGACACCGTACTGGGGGATACGTTCGGCTCCTGGGACACCCGACAGATGTTTTTC. Protein product: CACDTVLGDTFGSWDTRQMFF.

Comments on this clone: Other DNA variants within this sample encode the same CDR3. This rearrangement joins TRDV2 to TRDJ3; TRDD3 agrees at 11 bases. This CDR3 is 20 amino acids long. The V gene's germline CDR1 is GEAIGNYY and CDR2 EKD. V shed 0 bases and J 0 bases; nucleotides not matched to a gene: 6. The DNA for the CDR3 is TGTGCCTGTGACACCGCTGGGGGATACCCTAGCTCCTGGGACACCCGACAGATGTTTTTC. It codes for CACDTAGGYPSSWDTRQMFF.

The J gene is TRDJ1, the V gene TRDV1; D gene unclear. Trimming cost V 0 bases and J 0 bases, with 5 bases left between them. This CDR3 has 14 amino acids. The germline V gene encodes CDR1 TSWWSYY and CDR2 QGS. CDR3 DNA: TGTGCTCTTGGGGAACTACCGTACACCGATAAACTCATCTTT. Protein product: CALGELPYTDKLIF.

This clone was picked up a small number of times. A junction end diverges from the germline sequence, so it may reflect a read error. The chain has TRDV2 and TRDJ3; weak D call: TRDD3 (6 bases). This CDR3 is 16 amino acids long. CDR1 is GEAIGNYY and CDR2 is EKD in the germline V gene. CDR3 sequence: CACGTWGSWDTRQMFF. The CDR3 DNA follows: TGTGCCTGTGGCACCTGGGGATCTTGGGACACCCGACAGATGTTTTTC.

This clone was observed a few times. This rearrangement joins TRDV2 to TRDJ3; 7 positions match TRDD3. Germline-derived CDR1 and CDR2 are GEAIGNYY and EKD. The CDR3 sequence is 18 residues long. The V and J ends lost 3 bases and 0 bases, in that order; junction bases with no gene match: 7. CDR3 DNA: TGTGCCTGTGACTCTACTGGGGCCCTCTCCTGGGACACCCGACAGATGTTTTTC. It specifies CACDSTGALSWDTRQMFF.

For this clone: This sample also contains other DNA sequences that code for the same CDR3. The V gene is TRDV2, the J gene TRDJ2, with D hard to call. The CDR3 covers 18 residues. Germline values: CDR1 GEAIGNYY, CDR2 EKD. V was cut by 1 base and J by 1 base, with 18 bases left in between. DNA of the CDR3: TGTGCCTGTGACACAATTTTACCCCGGGTGGGTTTGACAGCACAACTCTTCTTT. Amino acid sequence: CACDTILPRVGLTAQLFF.

This clone has only a few counts. The chain recombines TRDV2 with TRDJ3; 13 bases align to TRDD3. The CDR3 contains 19 residues. Trimming cost V 2 bases and J 4 bases; bases outside gene matches: 7. Germline V CDR1 and CDR2: GEAIGNYY, EKD. The CDR3 DNA reads as TGTGCCTGTGACAAATACTGGGGGATACGCGGGTGGGACACCCGACAGATGTTTTTC. Its protein product is CACDKYWGIRGWDTRQMFF.

Comments on this clone: This sequence may be a read error, since a much larger clone differs from it by one base. Other DNA sequences within the sample encode an identical CDR3. This sequence joins TRDV2 and TRDJ3, with TRDD3 identical over 13 bases. CDR3 length: 20 residues. The V gene's germline CDR1 is GEAIGNYY and CDR2 EKD. The CDR3 loop is CACDTVLGDTSSWDTRQMFF. CDR3 bases: TGTGCCTGTGACACCGTACTGGGGGATACGTCGTCCTGGGACACCCGCCAGATGTTTTTC.

This clone turned up a few times. V and J are TRDV2 and TRDJ1; 8 positions match TRDD3. Per the germline V gene, CDR1 is GEAIGNYY and CDR2 is EKD. J gave up 0 bases and V 3 bases, and 14 bases lay outside the gene matches. The CDR3 spans 18 residues. CDR3 nucleotides: TGTGCCTGTGACGCCATGTGGAAACTGGGGGCTTACACCGATAAACTCATCTTT. Its translation is CACDAMWKLGAYTDKLIF.

Of note for this clone: Additional DNA sequences in this sample encode the identical CDR3. V usage is TRAV29/DV5 and J usage is TRDJ3; D remains ambiguous. The V and J ends lost 4 bases and 12 bases respectively, with 5 bases between them. Germline V gene sequence: CDR1 NSMFDY, CDR2 ISSIKDK. This CDR3 is 10 amino acids long. This chain's CDR3 is CAAEGRQMFF. Here the CDR3 DNA reads TGTGCAGCAGAGGGCCGACAGATGTTTTTC.

The genes are TRDV2 and TRDJ3; 12 nucleotides align to TRDD3. The CDR3 extends over 21 amino acids. With 0 bases clipped from V and 0 bases from J, the junction kept 8 bases outside the gene matches. CDR1 GEAIGNYY and CDR2 EKD come from the germline V gene. CDR3 region: CACDTVLGDTPPSWDTRQMFF. The DNA of the CDR3 is TGTGCCTGTGACACCGTACTGGGGGATACTCCCCCCTCCTGGGACACCCGACAGATGTTTTTC.

About this clone: TCRdb shows a much larger clone's protein in place of this DNA's translation, and the two differ at residue 12, likely through a read error; the protein shown is translated from the DNA. The sample holds other DNA sequences that translate to the same CDR3. The CDR3 sequence is CACDILGDSSWGTRQMFF. The CDR3 DNA reads TGTGCCTGTGACATACTGGGGGATAGCTCCTGGGGCACCCGACAGATGTTTTTC. The genes are TRDV2 and TRDJ3; 11 positions match TRDD3. The CDR3 covers 18 residues. In germline, CDR1 is GEAIGNYY, CDR2 EKD.

CDR3 DNA: TGTGCCTGTGACACCGGGGATATCCGCTCCTGGGACACCCGACAGATGTTTTTC. It yields the protein CACDTGDIRSWDTRQMFF. The chain couples TRDV2 to TRDJ3, with TRDD3 identical over 7 bases. Germline V gives CDR1 GEAIGNYY, CDR2 EKD. V lost 0 bases to trimming and J lost 0 bases; unmatched junction nucleotides: 4. The CDR3 is 18 amino acids.

This chain joins TRDV2 and TRDJ3; D is uncertain. From germline, CDR1 is GEAIGNYY and CDR2 EKD. V lost 0 bases and J lost 0, with 11 bases in between. CDR3 length: 18 residues. The CDR3 nucleotides are TGTGCCTGTGACACCGGACATGCCGCCTCCTGGGACACCCGACAGATGTTTTTC. This codes for CACDTGHAASWDTRQMFF.

This clone is medium-sized within its sample. This sequence may be a read error, since a much larger clone differs from it by one base. This specimen includes other DNA sequences encoding the same CDR3. The J gene is TRDJ3, the V gene TRDV2; 10 nucleotides agree with TRDD3. The junction had 2 bases not matched to a gene; V was cut back by 1 base and J by 0 bases. CDR1 is GEAIGNYY, CDR2 EKD, per germline. The CDR3 totals 18 residues. The DNA for the CDR3 is TGTGCCTGTGACACAGCTGGGGGATACTCCTGGGACACCCGACAGATGTTTTTC. Amino acid sequence: CACDTAGGYSWDTRQMFF.

This chain connects TRDV2 to TRDJ3, with D maybe TRDD2 (6 bases). CDR1 GEAIGNYY and CDR2 EKD come from the germline V gene. Trimming cost V 1 base and J 5 bases, with 14 bases left between them. The CDR3 contains 17 residues. CDR3 sequence: CACDTITPTRDTRQMFF. The CDR3 DNA is TGTGCCTGTGACACGATTACTCCTACCAGGGACACCCGACAGATGTTTTTC.

A word on this clone: A much larger clone is a single base away; this may be a read error. The chain links TRDV2 to TRDJ3; 9 nucleotides agree with TRDD3. The germline V gene encodes CDR1 GEAIGNYY and CDR2 EKD. The CDR3 runs to 18 residues. The CDR3 reads CACDTAGGFSLDTRQMFF. CDR3 DNA: TGTGCCTGTGACACCGCTGGGGGATTTTCCTTGGACACCCGACAGATGTTTTTC.